These 21 T cell receptor beta chains came from one sample sequenced in a study of response to subunit inactivated influenza vaccine. TCRdb recomputed calls from the RT-PCR reads with MiXCR, one row per CDR3 protein. This sample carries hundreds of thousands of distinct CDR3 sequences, 10% to 15% of them seen once, and the ten largest clones take about 12%. The material was PBMCs from blood, obtained more than 35 days after vaccination. The receptors originated from a man in his fifties who received an inactivated influenza vaccine.

This clonotype was found a few times. The chain has TRBV6-2 or TRBV6-3 and TRBJ2-7; 9 nucleotides match TRBD2. The V gene end was trimmed by 6 bases and the J gene end by 4 bases; junction bases not matched to a gene: 4. This CDR3 is built from 13 residues. Germline loops: CDR1 MNHEY, CDR2 SVGEGT. CDR3 in DNA: TGTGCCAGCAGCCGGACTAGCGCGTACGAGCAGTACTTC. Amino acid sequence: CASSRTSAYEQYF.

The table lists this clonotype with a few counts. The chain couples TRBV18 to TRBJ1-2; 7 nucleotides match TRBD1. This CDR3 has 15 residues. V trimming: 2 bases; J trimming: 3 bases; junction bases outside the gene matches: 6. The germline gives CDR1 KGHSH, CDR2 LQKENI. CDR3 loop: CASSPDRDRHYGYTF. The CDR3 bases are TGTGCCAGCTCACCAGACAGGGATCGGCACTATGGCTACACCTTC.

This clonotype was seen only a few times. The chain employs TRBV10-3 and TRBJ2-3; 13 positions match TRBD2. Per germline, CDR1 ENHRY and CDR2 SYGVKD. CDR3 length: 17 residues. Unmatched junction bases numbered 10, after V lost 6 bases and J lost 4 bases. CDR3: CAISDTGLAGVSDTQYF. Here the CDR3 DNA reads TGTGCCATCAGCGATACTGGACTAGCGGGAGTTTCAGATACGCAGTATTTT.

The rearrangement links TRBV6-2 or TRBV6-3 to TRBJ2-4; D call uncertain. Germline V gene lookup returns CDR1 MNHEY and CDR2 SVGEGT. V gave up 2 bases and J gave up 9 bases, with 11 bases separating them. The CDR3 runs to 13 residues. CDR3 DNA sequence: TGTGCCAGCAGTTACGGGCCTACACCCATTCAGTACTTC. Translating it yields CASSYGPTPIQYF.

This clonotype appeared a few times. The V and J genes are TRBV20-1 and TRBJ2-4; D call uncertain. From germline, CDR1 is DFQATT and CDR2 SNEGSKA (reference sequence). V was cut by 2 bases and J by 3 bases, with 14 bases left in between. There are 15 residues in the CDR3. The CDR3 sequence: CSARPLRGDKNIQYF. The CDR3 nucleotides are TGCAGTGCTAGACCACTTCGCGGAGACAAAAACATTCAGTACTTC.

This clonotype was counted between two and nine times. This sequence joins TRBV6-5 and TRBJ2-3, with no clear D. The CDR3 spans 14 residues. V was clipped by 2 bases and J by 2 bases, with 8 bases between them. CDR1 and CDR2 (germline): MNHEY, SVGAGI. CDR3 sequence: CASSYARVTDTQYF. CDR3 sequence (DNA): TGTGCCAGCAGTTACGCTCGGGTCACAGATACGCAGTATTTT.

In its sample, this clonotype was seen a few times. V and J are TRBV20-1 and TRBJ1-5; TRBD1 matches at 7 bases. The V and J ends lost 3 bases and 9 bases, in that order; junction bases with no gene match: 8. The CDR3 is 13 residues long. Germline V CDR1 and CDR2: DFQATT, SNEGSKA (reference sequence). CDR3 residues: CSASLTGFWPQHF. CDR3 nucleotides: TGCAGTGCTAGTTTGACAGGGTTTTGGCCCCAGCATTTT.

This clonotype was observed many times. V usage is TRBV20-1 and J usage is TRBJ1-5; possibly TRBD1 for D (5 bases). Trimming removed 3 bases at V and 7 bases at J, with 13 bases between. CDR3 size: 13 residues. Germline V gene sequence: CDR1 DFQATT, CDR2 SNEGSKA (reference sequence). CDR3 in DNA: TGCAGTGCTAGGGAGAGGGGTGGCCAGCCCCAGCATTTT. This encodes CSARERGGQPQHF.

This clonotype was counted a few times. The chain joins TRBV5-1 to TRBJ2-7, with D unclear. V lost 0 bases, J lost 4 bases, and 14 bases lay in between. CDR1 and CDR2 from the germline V gene are SGHRS and YFSETQ. This CDR3 contains 15 residues. CDR3: CASSLDSTVDYEQYF. In DNA, the CDR3 is TGCGCCAGCAGCTTGGATAGTACAGTAGATTACGAGCAGTACTTC.

This rearrangement joins TRBV7-9 to TRBJ1-1, with TRBD1 matching over 7 bases. CDR3 length equals 14 residues. V shed 4 bases and J 3 bases; nucleotides not matched to a gene: 5. The germline CDR1 and CDR2 sequences are SEHNR and FQNEAQ (reference sequence). CDR3 coding DNA: TGTGCCAGCAGCTCTAACAGGGGATACACTGAAGCTTTCTTT. Protein product: CASSSNRGYTEAFF.

The J gene is TRBJ2-7, the V gene TRBV5-4, with TRBD1 as a possible D gene (5 bases). V dropped 4 bases and J dropped 4 bases, with 15 bases sitting between them. The CDR3 is 14 amino acids. Germline assignment: CDR1 SGHNT and CDR2 YYREEE (reference sequence). The CDR3 sequence: CASSQTATVYEQYF. Written as DNA, the CDR3 is TGTGCCAGCAGCCAGACAGCCACGGTGTACGAGCAGTACTTC.

This clonotype showed up just a few times. The rearrangement links TRBV28 to TRBJ1-1; TRBD1 agrees at 9 bases. The CDR3 sequence is 14 residues long. Germline V gene data show CDR1 as MDHEN and CDR2 as SYDVKM. V shed 8 bases and J 10 bases; nucleotides not matched to a gene: 14. The CDR3 region is CASGEQGARHLAFF. CDR3 in DNA: TGTGCCAGCGGGGAACAGGGGGCGCGTCATTTAGCTTTCTTT.

This clonotype has more than one count but fewer than ten. The V gene is TRBV5-1, the J gene TRBJ2-5, with D tentatively TRBD1 (6 bases). The germline CDR1 and CDR2 sequences are SGHRS and YFSETQ. The CDR3 has 14 residues. The V end lost 0 bases, the J end lost 1 base, and 7 bases lay between the germline ends. The CDR3 loop is CASSLVGAQETQYF. CDR3 DNA: TGCGCCAGCAGCTTGGTGGGGGCCCAAGAGACCCAGTACTTC. Using reference TRBV5-1 and TRBJ2-5 for the parts outside the CDR3, the full variable domain is KAGVTQTPRYLIKTRGQQVTLSCSPISGHRSVSWYQQTPGQGLQFLFEYFSETQRNKGNFPGRFSGRQFSNSRSEMNVSTLELGDSALYLCASSLVGAQETQYFGPGTRLLVL.

On this clonotype: A much larger clone lies one base from this, so it may be a read error. The chain is built from TRBV4-3 and TRBJ2-2; weak D call: TRBD1 (6 bases). V lost 0 bases and J 7 bases, leaving 15 bases between the germline ends. CDR3 length: 16 residues. Germline values: CDR1 LGHNA, CDR2 YSLEER. In DNA form, the CDR3 reads TGCGCCAGCAGCCAAGATCCTACGGACAGTTGCGGGGAGCTGTTTTTT. Residues: CASSQDPTDSCGELFF.

The J gene is TRBJ2-5, the V gene TRBV7-2; 11 bases fit TRBD1. Germline V gene lookup returns CDR1 SGHTA and CDR2 FQGNSA. The CDR3 is 15 residues long. J lost 5 bases, V lost 2 bases, and 4 bases had no gene match. CDR3: CASSLTRTGGETQYF. CDR3 sequence (DNA): TGTGCCAGCAGCTTAACGAGGACAGGGGGCGAGACCCAGTACTTC.

This chain connects TRBV10-2 to TRBJ2-3; D is undetermined. V lost 1 base and J 6 bases, leaving 14 bases between the germline ends. Per the germline V gene, CDR1 is WSHSY and CDR2 is SAAADI. CDR3 size: 15 residues. CDR3 nucleotide sequence: TGCGCCAGCAGTGAGTTCAGGACGGCTGTGGATACGCAGTATTTT. Translation gives CASSEFRTAVDTQYF.

The rearrangement links TRBV11-2 to TRBJ2-7, with a weak D call TRBD2 (5 bases). The CDR3 is made up of 15 amino acids. CDR1 and CDR2 (germline): SGHAT, FQNNGV. The V end was cut by 4 bases, the J end by 7 bases, with 20 bases between. CDR3 region: CASSYTVGGDGEQYF. The CDR3 coding sequence is TGTGCCAGCAGCTATACGGTCGGAGGAGATGGGGAGCAGTACTTC. The complete variable domain, with remaining parts taken from reference TRBV11-2 and TRBJ2-7, reads EAGVAQSPRYKIIEKRQSVAFWCNPISGHATLYWYQQILGQGPKLLIQFQNNGVVDDSQLPKDRFSAERLKGVDSTLKIQPAKLEDSAVYLCASSYTVGGDGEQYFGPGTRLTVT.

The chain carries TRBV5-8 and TRBJ2-6, with D tentatively TRBD1 (6 bases). The germline V gene encodes CDR1 SGHTS and CDR2 YDEGEE. The CDR3 runs to 17 residues. The ends were cut back, 0 bases at V and 2 bases at J, with 12 bases in the middle. In nucleotides, the CDR3 is TGTGCCAGCAGCTTGGTCCTGGGGGCGGCTGGGGCCAACGTCCTGACTTTC. Its protein product is CASSLVLGAAGANVLTF.

This chain links TRBV4-2 with TRBJ2-7; 7 bases line up with TRBD1. This CDR3 comprises 16 residues. Germline loops: CDR1 LGHNA, CDR2 YNFKEQ. J lost 3 bases, V lost 1 base, and 9 bases had no gene match. The CDR3 sequence is CASSQGAGTENYEQYF. The CDR3, as DNA: TGTGCCAGCAGCCAAGGGGCCGGGACAGAAAACTACGAGCAGTACTTC.

At least ten counts were recorded for this clonotype. This chain joins TRBV10-3 and TRBJ2-3, with TRBD2 as a possible D gene (6 bases). CDR3 length: 13 residues. V shed 2 bases and J shed 3 bases, with 6 bases lying between them. Germline CDR1 ENHRY, CDR2 SYGVKD. The CDR3 region has the DNA TGTGCCATCAGTGAGCGGGAGACAGATACGCAGTATTTT. Protein sequence: CAISERETDTQYF.

This clonotype was recorded at least ten times. In nucleotides, the CDR3 is TGTGCCAGCAGCTGGGGGGGAGAGACCCAGTACTTC. Translated: CASSWGGETQYF. The J gene is TRBJ2-5, the V gene TRBV11-2, with 7 bases identical to TRBD2. Germline values: CDR1 SGHAT, CDR2 FQNNGV. This CDR3 is built from 12 residues. V lost 4 bases and J lost 4; bases outside the gene matches: 0.